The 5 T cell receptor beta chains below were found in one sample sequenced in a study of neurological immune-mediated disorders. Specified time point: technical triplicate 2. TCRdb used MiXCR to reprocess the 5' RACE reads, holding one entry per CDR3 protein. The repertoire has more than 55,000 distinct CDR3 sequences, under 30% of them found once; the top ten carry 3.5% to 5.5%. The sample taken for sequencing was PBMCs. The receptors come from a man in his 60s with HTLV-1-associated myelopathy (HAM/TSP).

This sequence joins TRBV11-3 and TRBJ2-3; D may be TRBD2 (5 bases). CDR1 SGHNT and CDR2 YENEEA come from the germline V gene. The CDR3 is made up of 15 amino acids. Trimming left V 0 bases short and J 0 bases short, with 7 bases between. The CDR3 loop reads CASSLEWTSTDTQYF. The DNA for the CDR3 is TGTGCCAGCAGCTTAGAGTGGACTAGCACAGATACGCAGTATTTT.

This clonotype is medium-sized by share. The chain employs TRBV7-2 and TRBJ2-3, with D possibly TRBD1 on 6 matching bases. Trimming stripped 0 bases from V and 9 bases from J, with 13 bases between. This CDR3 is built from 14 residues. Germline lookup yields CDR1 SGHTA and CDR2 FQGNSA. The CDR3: CASSLAGAQGTQYF. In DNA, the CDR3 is TGTGCCAGCAGCTTAGCTGGCGCCCAGGGGACGCAGTATTTT.

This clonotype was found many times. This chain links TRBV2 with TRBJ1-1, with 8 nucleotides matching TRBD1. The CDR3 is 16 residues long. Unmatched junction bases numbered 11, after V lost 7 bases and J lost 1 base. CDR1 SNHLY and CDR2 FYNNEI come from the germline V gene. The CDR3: CASTGQGQAWNTEAFF. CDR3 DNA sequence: TGTGCCAGCACCGGACAGGGACAGGCCTGGAACACTGAAGCTTTCTTT.

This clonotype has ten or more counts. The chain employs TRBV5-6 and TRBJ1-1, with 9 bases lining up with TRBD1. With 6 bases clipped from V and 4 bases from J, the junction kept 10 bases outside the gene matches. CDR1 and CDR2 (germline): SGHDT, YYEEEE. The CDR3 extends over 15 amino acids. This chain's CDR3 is CASTRDRVSTTEAFF. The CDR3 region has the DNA TGTGCCAGCACCCGGGACAGGGTATCTACCACTGAAGCTTTCTTT.

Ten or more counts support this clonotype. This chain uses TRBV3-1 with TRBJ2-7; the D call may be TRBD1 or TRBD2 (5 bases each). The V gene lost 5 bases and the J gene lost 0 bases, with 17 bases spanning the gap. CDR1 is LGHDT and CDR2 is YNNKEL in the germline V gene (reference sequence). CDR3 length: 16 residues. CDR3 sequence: CASSFNPGTFSYEQYF. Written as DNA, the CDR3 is TGTGCCAGCAGCTTCAATCCCGGGACGTTCTCCTACGAGCAGTACTTC.